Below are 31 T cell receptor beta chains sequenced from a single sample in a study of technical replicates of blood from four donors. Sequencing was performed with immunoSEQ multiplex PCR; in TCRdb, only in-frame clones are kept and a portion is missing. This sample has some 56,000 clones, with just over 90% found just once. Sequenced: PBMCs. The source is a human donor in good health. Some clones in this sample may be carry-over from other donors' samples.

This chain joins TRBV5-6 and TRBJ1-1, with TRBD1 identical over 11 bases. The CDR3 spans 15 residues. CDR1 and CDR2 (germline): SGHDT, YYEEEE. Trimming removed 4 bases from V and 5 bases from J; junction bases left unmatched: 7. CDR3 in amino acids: CASSDRTGGWTEAFF. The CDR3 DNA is TGTGCCAGCAGCGACAGGACAGGGGGCTGGACTGAAGCTTTCTTT.

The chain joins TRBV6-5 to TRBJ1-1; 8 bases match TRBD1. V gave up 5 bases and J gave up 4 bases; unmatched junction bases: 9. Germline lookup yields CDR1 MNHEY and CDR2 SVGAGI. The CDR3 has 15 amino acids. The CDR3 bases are TGTGCCAGCAGTGCCACGACAGGGGCTGGCACTGAAGCTTTCTTT. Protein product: CASSATTGAGTEAFF.

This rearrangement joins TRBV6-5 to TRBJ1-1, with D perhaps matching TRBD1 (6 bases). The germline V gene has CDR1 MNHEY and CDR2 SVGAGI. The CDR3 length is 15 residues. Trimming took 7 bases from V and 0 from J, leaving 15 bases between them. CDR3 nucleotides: TGTGCCAGCAACAGGGCTCGGACCATGAACACTGAAGCTTTCTTT. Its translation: CASNRARTMNTEAFF.

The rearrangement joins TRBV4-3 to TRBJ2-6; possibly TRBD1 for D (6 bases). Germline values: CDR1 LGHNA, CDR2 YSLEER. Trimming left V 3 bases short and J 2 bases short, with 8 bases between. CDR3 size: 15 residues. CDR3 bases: TGCGCCAGCAGCCAGAAGGGGGCTGGGGCCAACGTCCTGACTTTC. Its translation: CASSQKGAGANVLTF.

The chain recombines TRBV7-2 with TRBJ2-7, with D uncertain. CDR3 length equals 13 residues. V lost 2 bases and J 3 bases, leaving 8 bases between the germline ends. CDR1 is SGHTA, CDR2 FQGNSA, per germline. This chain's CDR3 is CASSLYQNYEQYF. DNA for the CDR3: TGTGCCAGCAGCTTATATCAGAACTACGAGCAGTACTTC.

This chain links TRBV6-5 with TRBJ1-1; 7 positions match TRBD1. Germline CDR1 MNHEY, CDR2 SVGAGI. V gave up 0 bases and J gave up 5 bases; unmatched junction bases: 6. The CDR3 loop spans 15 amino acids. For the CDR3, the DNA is TGTGCCAGCAGTTACTCTCCGACAGGGCGGACTGAAGCTTTCTTT. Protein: CASSYSPTGRTEAFF.

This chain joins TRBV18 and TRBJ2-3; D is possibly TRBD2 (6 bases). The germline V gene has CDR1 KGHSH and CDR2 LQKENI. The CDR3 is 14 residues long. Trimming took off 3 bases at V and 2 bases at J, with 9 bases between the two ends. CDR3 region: CASSPRENTDTQYF. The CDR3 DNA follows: TGTGCCAGCTCACCCCGGGAGAACACAGATACGCAGTATTTT.

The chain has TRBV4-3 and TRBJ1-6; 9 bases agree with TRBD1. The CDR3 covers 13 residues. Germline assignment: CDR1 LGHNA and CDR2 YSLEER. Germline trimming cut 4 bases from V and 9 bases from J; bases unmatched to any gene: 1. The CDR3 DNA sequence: TGCGCCAGCAGCCCGGGACAGGGTTCACCCCTCCACTTT. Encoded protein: CASSPGQGSPLHF.

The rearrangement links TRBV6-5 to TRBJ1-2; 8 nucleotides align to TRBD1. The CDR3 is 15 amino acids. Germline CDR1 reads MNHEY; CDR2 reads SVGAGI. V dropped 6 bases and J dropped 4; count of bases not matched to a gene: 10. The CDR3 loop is CASRADRVKGYGYTF. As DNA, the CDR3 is TGTGCCAGCAGAGCGGACAGGGTCAAGGGCTATGGCTACACCTTC.

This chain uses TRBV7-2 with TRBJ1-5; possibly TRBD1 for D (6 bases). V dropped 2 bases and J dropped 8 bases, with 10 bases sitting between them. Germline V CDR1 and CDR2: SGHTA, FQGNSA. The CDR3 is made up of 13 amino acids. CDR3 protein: CASSLNRAEPQHF. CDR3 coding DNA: TGTGCCAGCAGCTTAAACAGGGCCGAGCCCCAGCATTTT. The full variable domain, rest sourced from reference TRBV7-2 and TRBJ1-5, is GAGVSQSPSNKVTEKGKDVELRCDPISGHTALYWYRQSLGQGLEFLIYFQGNSAPDKSGLPSDRFSAERTGGSVSTLTIQRTQQEDSAVYLCASSLNRAEPQHFGDGTRLSIL.

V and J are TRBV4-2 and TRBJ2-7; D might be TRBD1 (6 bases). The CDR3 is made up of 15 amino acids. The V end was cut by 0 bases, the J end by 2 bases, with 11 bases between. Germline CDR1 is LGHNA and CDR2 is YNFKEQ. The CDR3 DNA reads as TGTGCCAGCAGCCAAGATCTAGGACAGACCTACGAGCAGTACTTC. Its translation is CASSQDLGQTYEQYF.

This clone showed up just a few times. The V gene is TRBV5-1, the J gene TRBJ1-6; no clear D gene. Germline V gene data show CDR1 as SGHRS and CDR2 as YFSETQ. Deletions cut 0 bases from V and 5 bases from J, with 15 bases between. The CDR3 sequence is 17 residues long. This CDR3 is CASSLVQTGGNNSPLHF. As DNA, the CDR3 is TGCGCCAGCAGCTTGGTCCAGACTGGCGGCAATAATTCACCCCTCCACTTT.

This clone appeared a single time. CDR3 nucleotides: TGTGCCATCAGACTAGAGTTACAGGGTGAGCAGTTCTTC. Protein product: CAIRLELQGEQFF. V usage is TRBV7-8 and J usage is TRBJ2-1, with D perhaps being TRBD1 or TRBD2 (6 bases each). Trimming took off 10 bases at V and 9 bases at J, with 19 bases between the two ends. Germline V gene data show CDR1 as SGHVS and CDR2 as FQNEAQ. The CDR3 sequence is 13 residues long.

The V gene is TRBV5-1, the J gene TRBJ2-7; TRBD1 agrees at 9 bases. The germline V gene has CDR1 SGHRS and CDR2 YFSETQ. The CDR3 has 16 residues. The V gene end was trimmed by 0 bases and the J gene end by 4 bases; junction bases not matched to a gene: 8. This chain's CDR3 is CASSLGGTGIKYEQYF. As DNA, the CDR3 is TGCGCCAGCAGCTTGGGCGGGACAGGGATTAAGTACGAGCAGTACTTC.

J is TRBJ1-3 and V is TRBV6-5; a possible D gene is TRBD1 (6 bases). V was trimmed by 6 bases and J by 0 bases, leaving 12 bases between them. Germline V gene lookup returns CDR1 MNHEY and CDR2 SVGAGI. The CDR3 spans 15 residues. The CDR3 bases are TGTGCCAGCAGACCAGGGGACCTCTCTGGAAACACCATATATTTT. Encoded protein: CASRPGDLSGNTIYF.

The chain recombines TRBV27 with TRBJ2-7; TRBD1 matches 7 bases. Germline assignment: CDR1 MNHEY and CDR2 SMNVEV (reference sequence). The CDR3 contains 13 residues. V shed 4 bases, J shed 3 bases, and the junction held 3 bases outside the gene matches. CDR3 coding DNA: TGTGCCAGCAGTTACCCAGGGGGCTACGAGCAGTACTTC. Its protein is CASSYPGGYEQYF.

CDR3: CASREDRGQTQYF. The CDR3, as DNA: TGTGCCAGCAGAGAGGACAGGGGACAGACCCAGTACTTC. The chain recombines TRBV2 with TRBJ2-5; the match to TRBD1 covers 9 bases. V dropped 6 bases and J dropped 6; count of bases not matched to a gene: 5. The CDR3 covers 13 residues. The germline gives CDR1 SNHLY, CDR2 FYNNEI.

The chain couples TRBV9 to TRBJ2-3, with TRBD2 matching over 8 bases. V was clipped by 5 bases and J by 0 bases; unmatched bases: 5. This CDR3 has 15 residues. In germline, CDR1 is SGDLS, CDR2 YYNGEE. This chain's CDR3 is CASRRTSSSTDTQYF. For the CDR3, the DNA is TGTGCCAGCAGGCGGACTAGCTCTAGCACAGATACGCAGTATTTT.

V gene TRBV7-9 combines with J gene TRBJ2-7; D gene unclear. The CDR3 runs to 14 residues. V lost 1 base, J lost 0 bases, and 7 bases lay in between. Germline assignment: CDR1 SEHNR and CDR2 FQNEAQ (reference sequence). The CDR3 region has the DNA TGTGCCAGCAGCTTAGAGTTTAGCTCCTACGAGCAGTACTTC. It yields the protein CASSLEFSSYEQYF.

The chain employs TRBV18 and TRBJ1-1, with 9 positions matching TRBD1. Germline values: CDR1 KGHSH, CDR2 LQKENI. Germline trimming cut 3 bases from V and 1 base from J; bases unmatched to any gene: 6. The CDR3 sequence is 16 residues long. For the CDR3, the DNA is TGTGCCAGCTCACCTCCAACAGGGGGCGCGAACACTGAAGCTTTCTTT. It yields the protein CASSPPTGGANTEAFF.

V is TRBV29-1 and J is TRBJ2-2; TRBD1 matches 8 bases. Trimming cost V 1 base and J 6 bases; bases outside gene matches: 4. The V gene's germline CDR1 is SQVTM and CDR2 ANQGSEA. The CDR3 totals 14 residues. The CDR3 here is CSVEGTGSAGELFF. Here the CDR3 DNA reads TGCAGCGTTGAAGGGACAGGGTCGGCCGGGGAGCTGTTTTTT.

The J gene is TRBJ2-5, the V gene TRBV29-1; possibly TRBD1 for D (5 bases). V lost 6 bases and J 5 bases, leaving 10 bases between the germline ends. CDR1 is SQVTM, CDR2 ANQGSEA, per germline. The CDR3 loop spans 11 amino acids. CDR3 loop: CSVLKGETQYF. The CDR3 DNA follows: TGCAGCGTCCTAAAGGGGGAGACCCAGTACTTC.

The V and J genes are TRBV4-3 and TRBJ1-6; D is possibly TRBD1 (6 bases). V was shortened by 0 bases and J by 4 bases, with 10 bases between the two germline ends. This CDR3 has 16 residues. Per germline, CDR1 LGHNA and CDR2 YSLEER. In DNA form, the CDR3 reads TGCGCCAGCAGCCAAGATCGGGACAAGTATAATTCACCCCTCCACTTT. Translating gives CASSQDRDKYNSPLHF.

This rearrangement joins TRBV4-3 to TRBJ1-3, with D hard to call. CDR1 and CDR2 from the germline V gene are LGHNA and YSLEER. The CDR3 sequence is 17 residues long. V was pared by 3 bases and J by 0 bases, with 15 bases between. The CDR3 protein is CASSQSLGLDSGNTIYF. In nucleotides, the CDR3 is TGCGCCAGCAGCCAGTCGCTTGGCCTCGACTCTGGAAACACCATATATTTT.

The CDR3 is CASSSGQSYEQYF. The CDR3 region has the DNA TGTGCCAGCAGCTCGGGACAGTCCTACGAGCAGTACTTC. The chain uses TRBV7-9 and TRBJ2-7, with 7 bases fitting TRBD1. This CDR3 is 13 amino acids long. V was clipped by 4 bases and J by 1 base; unmatched bases: 1. The germline V gene has CDR1 SEHNR and CDR2 FQNEAQ (reference sequence). The whole variable domain, filled in from reference TRBV7-9 and TRBJ2-7, reads DTGVSQNPRHKITKRGQNVTFRCDPISEHNRLYWYRQTLGQGPEFLTYFQNEAQLEKSRLLSDRFSAERPKGSFSTLEIQRTEQGDSAMYLCASSSGQSYEQYFGPGTRLTVT.

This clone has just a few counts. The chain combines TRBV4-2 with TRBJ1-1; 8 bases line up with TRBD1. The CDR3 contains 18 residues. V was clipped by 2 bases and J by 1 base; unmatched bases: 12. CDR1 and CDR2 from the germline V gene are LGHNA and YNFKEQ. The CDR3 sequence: CASSQPDRVVVWNTEAFF. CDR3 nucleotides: TGTGCCAGCAGCCAACCGGACAGGGTTGTTGTTTGGAACACTGAAGCTTTCTTT.

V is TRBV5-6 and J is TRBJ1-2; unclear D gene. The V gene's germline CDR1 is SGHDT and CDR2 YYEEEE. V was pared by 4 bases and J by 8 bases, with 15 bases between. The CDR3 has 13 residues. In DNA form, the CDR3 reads TGTGCCAGCAGCCTTACGGGTTTCACAGGCTACACCTTC. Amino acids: CASSLTGFTGYTF.

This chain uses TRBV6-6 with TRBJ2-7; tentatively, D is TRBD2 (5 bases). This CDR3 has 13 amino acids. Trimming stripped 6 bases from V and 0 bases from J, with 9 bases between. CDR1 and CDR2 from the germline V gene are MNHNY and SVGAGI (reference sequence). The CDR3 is CASRGRDSYEQYF. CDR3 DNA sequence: TGTGCCAGCAGAGGCCGGGACTCCTACGAGCAGTACTTC.

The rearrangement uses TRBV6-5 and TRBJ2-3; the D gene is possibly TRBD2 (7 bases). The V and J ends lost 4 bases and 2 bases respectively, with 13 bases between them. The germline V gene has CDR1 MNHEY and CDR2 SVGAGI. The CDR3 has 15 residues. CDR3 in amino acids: CASSWEGGNTDTQYF. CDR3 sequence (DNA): TGTGCCAGCAGTTGGGAGGGGGGAAACACAGATACGCAGTATTTT.

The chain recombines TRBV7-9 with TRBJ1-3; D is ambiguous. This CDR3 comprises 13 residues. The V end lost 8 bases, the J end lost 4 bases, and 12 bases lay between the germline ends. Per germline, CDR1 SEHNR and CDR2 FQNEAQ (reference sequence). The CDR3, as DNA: TGTGCCAGCGGGCCCCCGGCAGGAAACACCATATATTTT. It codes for CASGPPAGNTIYF.

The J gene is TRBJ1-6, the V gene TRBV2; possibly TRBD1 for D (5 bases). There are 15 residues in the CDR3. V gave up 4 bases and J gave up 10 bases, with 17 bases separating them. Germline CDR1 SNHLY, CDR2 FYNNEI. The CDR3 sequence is CASSAQVPSGSPLHF. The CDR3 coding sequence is TGTGCCAGCAGTGCACAGGTACCTTCTGGATCACCCCTCCACTTT.